These 17 T cell receptor beta chains originate from one sample sequenced in a study of beta chain features in type 1 diabetes. Which antigens these TCRs recognize remains unknown. Study-level findings and limits: Shortening of TCRB CDR3s, moderate but significant, appeared in all four CD4+ subsets of Type 1 diabetes patients.

Of the isolated RNA, all was reverse transcribed, and so the sequenced material was expressed TCRB transcripts. Using immunoSEQ multiplex PCR, the repertoire was profiled, and TCRdb retains in-frame clones only, with some absent. This table has roughly 140,000 clones, around a tenth appearing once. Material: central memory CD4+ T cells from blood. Receptors originate from a man under 40 with type 1 diabetes.

This clone was observed a few times. The rearrangement joins TRBV2 to TRBJ2-7; 7 nucleotides align to TRBD1. V lost 10 bases and J lost 6; bases outside the gene matches: 15. There are 14 residues in the CDR3. CDR1 SNHLY and CDR2 FYNNEI come from the germline V gene. CDR3 amino acids: CATSSSTGAGEQYF. CDR3 DNA: TGTGCCACCTCTTCCTCTACAGGGGCCGGCGAGCAGTACTTC.

This clone was seen ten or more times. The junction departs from the called germline gene at one end, perhaps through a read error. V is TRBV7-2 and J is TRBJ2-1, with D perhaps TRBD2 (7 bases). This CDR3 region has 14 residues. The V gene's germline CDR1 is SGHTA and CDR2 FQGNSA. CDR3 bases: TGTGCCAGCAGCATAGCTGGGGGGCTAGCGGAACAGTTCTTC. As protein: CASSIAGGLAEQFF.

In this sample, this clone turned up a few times. This chain connects TRBV7-9 to TRBJ2-7, with D possibly being TRBD1 (6 bases). Looked up from germline, CDR1 is SEHNR and CDR2 is FQNEAQ (reference sequence). V was shortened by 5 bases and J by 4 bases, with 18 bases between the two germline ends. There are 15 residues in the CDR3. CDR3 residues: CASSIHRRGKYEQYF. The DNA for the CDR3 is TGTGCCAGCAGCATACACCGCAGGGGAAAGTACGAGCAGTACTTC.

Ten or more counts support this clone. The rearrangement links TRBV7-2 to TRBJ2-1; no firm D call. Germline V gene sequence: CDR1 SGHTA, CDR2 FQGNSA. Trimming removed 6 bases at V and 2 bases at J, with 14 bases between. The CDR3 has 15 amino acids. CDR3 in amino acids: CASRPHAATYNEQFF. Here the CDR3 DNA reads TGTGCCAGCAGACCCCACGCGGCTACCTACAATGAGCAGTTCTTC.

The J gene is TRBJ2-7, the V gene TRBV27; D is perhaps TRBD1 (6 bases). V lost 5 bases to trimming and J lost 2 bases, with 22 bases between them. This CDR3 comprises 17 residues. Germline assignment: CDR1 MNHEY and CDR2 SMNVEV (reference sequence). CDR3 in amino acids: CASSRGRALSRPYEQYF. CDR3 coding DNA: TGTGCCAGCAGTAGGGGGAGAGCGCTAAGTCGGCCCTACGAGCAGTACTTC.

This clone was seen a few times. The V gene is TRBV6-1, the J gene TRBJ2-7; D not certain. The CDR3 has 10 amino acids. V lost 6 bases, J lost 3 bases, and 3 bases lay in between. The germline gives CDR1 MNHNS, CDR2 SASEGT. The CDR3 region has the DNA TGTGCCAGCAGCAACTACGAGCAGTACTTC. This translates into CASSNYEQYF.

V is TRBV6-6 and J is TRBJ2-7, with D maybe TRBD1 (6 bases). The V gene lost 5 bases and the J gene lost 0 bases, with 11 bases spanning the gap. From germline, CDR1 is MNHNY and CDR2 SVGAGI (reference sequence). The CDR3 is 14 residues long. CDR3 amino acids: CASSRDTRSYEQYF. CDR3 nucleotide sequence: TGTGCCAGCAGTCGGGACACCCGCTCCTACGAGCAGTACTTC.

In this sample, this clone turned up a few times. V and J are TRBV7-9 and TRBJ2-7; 9 bases line up with TRBD2. Germline V lookup: CDR1 SEHNR, CDR2 FQNEAQ (reference sequence). CDR3 length: 14 amino acids. V dropped 6 bases and J dropped 7; count of bases not matched to a gene: 10. The DNA for the CDR3 is TGTGCCAGCAGTATTCGGACTAGCGCGGAGGAGCAGTACTTC. This gives the protein CASSIRTSAEEQYF. Full variable domain (missing parts from reference TRBV7-9 and TRBJ2-7): DTGVSQNPRHKITKRGQNVTFRCDPISEHNRLYWYRQTLGQGPEFLTYFQNEAQLEKSRLLSDRFSAERPKGSFSTLEIQRTEQGDSAMYLCASSIRTSAEEQYFGPGTRLTVT.

This chain links TRBV7-2 with TRBJ2-1, with 8 bases identical to TRBD1. V was clipped by 4 bases and J by 3 bases; unmatched bases: 5. This CDR3 contains 15 residues. CDR1 and CDR2 (germline): SGHTA, FQGNSA. In nucleotides, the CDR3 is TGTGCCAGCAGCTCCTCGGGACAGGTCTACAATGAGCAGTTCTTC. This gives the protein CASSSSGQVYNEQFF. Based on the CDR3 plus reference TRBV7-2 and TRBJ2-1, the full variable domain is GAGVSQSPSNKVTEKGKDVELRCDPISGHTALYWYRQSLGQGLEFLIYFQGNSAPDKSGLPSDRFSAERTGGSVSTLTIQRTQQEDSAVYLCASSSSGQVYNEQFFGPGTRLTVL.

The chain has TRBV29-1 and TRBJ2-7, with 7 bases matching TRBD2. This CDR3 spans 14 amino acids. The J segment lost 1 base and the V segment lost 7 bases, leaving 10 bases of the junction unmatched. From germline, CDR1 is SQVTM and CDR2 ANQGSEA. The CDR3 region has the DNA TGCAGCGCCAGGACCGGGGAGGGTTCCTACGAGCAGTACTTC. This translates into CSARTGEGSYEQYF.

V is TRBV7-9 and J is TRBJ2-3, with TRBD1 matching over 9 bases. Trimming took 3 bases from V and 7 from J; bases not matched to a gene: 14. Germline lookup yields CDR1 SEHNR and CDR2 FQNEAQ (reference sequence). This CDR3 is 17 amino acids long. CDR3 nucleotide sequence: TGTGCCAGCAGCTTGCCCCAGGGGACAGGGCTTTCGCATACGCAGTATTTT. This sequence encodes CASSLPQGTGLSHTQYF.

This clone was observed a few times. The chain couples TRBV4-3 to TRBJ2-7, with 9 bases that match TRBD2. V shed 0 bases and J 3 bases; nucleotides not matched to a gene: 6. CDR1 is LGHNA and CDR2 is YSLEER in the germline V gene. The length of the CDR3 is 16 residues. In DNA, the CDR3 is TGCGCCAGCAGCCAAGATAGCCTAGCGGGGATCTACGAGCAGTACTTC. It translates to CASSQDSLAGIYEQYF.

This clone has only a few counts. The V gene is TRBV28, the J gene TRBJ1-2; D unresolved. Deletions cut 4 bases from V and 8 bases from J, with 14 bases between. This CDR3 region has 13 residues. CDR1 and CDR2 from the germline V gene are MDHEN and SYDVKM. The CDR3 DNA reads as TGTGCCAGCAGTTCAACTTCTCGGGTGGGCTACACCTTC. Translating it yields CASSSTSRVGYTF.

The sample holds a few counts of this clone. This chain links TRBV5-4 with TRBJ2-5, with 9 bases aligning to TRBD2. The ends lost 0 bases at V and 4 bases at J; junction bases unmatched: 7. The germline gives CDR1 SGHNT, CDR2 YYREEE (reference sequence). The CDR3 is 16 amino acids. The CDR3 DNA reads TGTGCCAGCAGCTTGGTTGGGCGGGAGGGCCGAGAGACCCAGTACTTC. It is translated as CASSLVGREGRETQYF. The full variable domain, in which reference TRBV5-4 and TRBJ2-5 provide the parts outside the CDR3, is ETGVTQSPTHLIKTRGQQVTLRCSSQSGHNTVSWYQQALGQGPQFIFQYYREEENGRGNFPPRFSGLQFPNYSSELNVNALELDDSALYLCASSLVGREGRETQYFGPGTRLLVL.

This clone was observed a few times. This chain connects TRBV19 to TRBJ2-3; weak D call: TRBD1 (5 bases). Trimming took off 4 bases at V and 4 bases at J, with 9 bases between the two ends. From germline, CDR1 is LNHDA and CDR2 SQIVND (reference sequence). This CDR3 region has 13 residues. CDR3 sequence reads: CASSKGLADTQYF. In DNA form, the CDR3 reads TGTGCCAGTAGTAAGGGGTTGGCAGATACGCAGTATTTT.

V gene TRBV15 combines with J gene TRBJ1-5, with D perhaps TRBD1 (5 bases). Germline V gene sequence: CDR1 LNHNV, CDR2 YYDKDF (reference sequence). The germline V and J ends were trimmed by 1 base and 7 bases, with 14 bases remaining between them. This CDR3 is built from 15 residues. DNA for the CDR3: TGTGCCACCAGCAGAGTGGGGGGGGGAGGACAGCCCCAGCATTTT. Amino acid sequence: CATSRVGGGGQPQHF.

This clone was counted only a few times. V is TRBV14 and J is TRBJ2-2; D possibly corresponds to TRBD2 (6 bases). Trimming removed 0 bases at V and 6 bases at J, with 23 bases between. The CDR3 is 19 amino acids. Germline V lookup: CDR1 SGHDN, CDR2 FVKESK. The CDR3 is CASSQDLRFRGKDAGELFF. CDR3 bases: TGTGCCAGCAGCCAAGATCTACGGTTTCGGGGGAAGGATGCCGGGGAGCTGTTTTTT. Full variable domain (rest looked up from reference TRBV14 and TRBJ2-2): EAGVTQFPSHSVIEKGQTVTLRCDPISGHDNLYWYRRVMGKEIKFLLHFVKESKQDESGMPNNRFLAERTGGTYSTLKVQPAELEDSGVYFCASSQDLRFRGKDAGELFFGEGSRLTVL.